The sequence of this T cell receptor (beta chain) was determined in a study of cytotoxic CD8 clonotypes in ibrutinib-treated CLL. Germline CDR1 ENHRY, CDR2 SYGVKD. V lost 2 bases and J lost 0, with 13 bases in between. This CDR3 is 16 amino acids long. This table comes from immunoSEQ multiplex PCR, and its TCRdb copy is limited to in-frame clones, with some not included. In the table there are about 50,000 clones, about three fifths of which are singletons. The sequence derives from a human donor with chronic lymphocytic leukemia. The sequenced sample was PBMCs, obtained after 24 months of ibrutinib treatment. The J gene is TRBJ1-1, the V gene TRBV10-3, with D tentatively TRBD1 (5 bases). The CDR3 DNA follows: TGTGCCATCAGTGAGCCCCCGGGGGGGATGAACACTGAAGCTTTCTTT. Amino acid sequence: CAISEPPGGMNTEAFF.